These T cell receptor beta chains were read from a single sample in a study of blood T cell repertoires in COVID-19. The repertoire was sequenced with immunoSEQ multiplex PCR; TCRdb's copy has only in-frame clones and lacks some. The table lists more than 150,000 clones, 65% to 90% of them singletons. Sequencing was carried out using peripheral blood. The receptors come from a man between 60 and 75 years old with acute or convalescent COVID-19. CDR3s include the opening cysteine and the closing phenylalanine or tryptophan. The D gene is left open where the match is weak. Expanded clones are given a class, and other clones once, few, many or no size at all.

d_gene: TRBD1
j_gene: TRBJ1-4
abundance: NA
v_gene: TRBV7-9
CDR3nt: TGTGCCAGCAGCTCCTCGAGAGGGACAGACGAAAAACTGTTTTTT
CDR3aa: CASSSSRGTDEKLFF

d_gene: TRBD2
j_gene: TRBJ2-1
abundance: NA
v_gene: TRBV3-1/TRBV3-2
CDR3nt: TGTGCCAGCAGCCGGATGACTAGCGGGCGGGGGGCGGAGCAGTTCTTC
CDR3aa: CASSRMTSGRGAEQFF

d_gene: NA
j_gene: TRBJ1-5
abundance: NA
v_gene: TRBV20-1
CDR3nt: TGCAGTGCTATTATTGATCAGCCCCAGCATTTT
CDR3aa: CSAIIDQPQHF

d_gene: TRBD2
j_gene: TRBJ2-3
abundance: NA
v_gene: TRBV7-9
CDR3nt: TGTGCCAGCAGCTTCCCATTTCGACTAGCCAAGGTCACAGATACGCAGTATTTT
CDR3aa: CASSFPFRLAKVTDTQYF

d_gene: NA
j_gene: TRBJ1-2
abundance: NA
v_gene: TRBV5-1
CDR3nt: TGCGCCAGCAGCTTGGAATCGGTGAACTATGGCTACACCTTC
CDR3aa: CASSLESVNYGYTF

d_gene: TRBD1
j_gene: TRBJ1-2
abundance: few
v_gene: TRBV7-8
CDR3nt: TGTGCCAGCAGATCCGGGACAGGGGGCTATGGCTACACCTTC
CDR3aa: CASRSGTGGYGYTF

d_gene: NA
j_gene: TRBJ2-7
abundance: NA
v_gene: TRBV6-2/TRBV6-3
CDR3nt: TGTGCCAGCAGTTTCGGCGGGTCCAGGTACGAGCAGTACTTC
CDR3aa: CASSFGGSRYEQYF

d_gene: NA
j_gene: TRBJ1-6
abundance: NA
v_gene: TRBV14
CDR3nt: TGTGCCAGCAGAGACCATGCAGGGCGAAATTCACCCCTCCACTTT
CDR3aa: CASRDHAGRNSPLHF

d_gene: NA
j_gene: TRBJ2-5
abundance: NA
v_gene: TRBV7-3
CDR3nt: TGTGCCAGCAGCCCAGACGGGAGCGGAGAGACCCAGTACTTC
CDR3aa: CASSPDGSGETQYF

d_gene: NA
j_gene: TRBJ1-1
abundance: NA
v_gene: TRBV10-2
CDR3nt: TGCGCCAGCGGGGGGGCCGGTAGTCTTCGGGGAGAAGCTTTCTTT
CDR3aa: CASGGAGSLRGEAFF

d_gene: TRBD1
j_gene: TRBJ2-7
abundance: NA
v_gene: TRBV2
CDR3nt: TGTGCCAGCAGTGGACAGGGGGTCGACGAGCAGTACTTC
CDR3aa: CASSGQGVDEQYF

d_gene: NA
j_gene: TRBJ2-7
abundance: NA
v_gene: TRBV6-6
CDR3nt: TGTGCCAGCAGGCCTCCGTCAGGGTTTAGGGACGAGCAGTACTTC
CDR3aa: CASRPPSGFRDEQYF

d_gene: TRBD1
j_gene: TRBJ1-1
abundance: NA
v_gene: TRBV5-1
CDR3nt: TGCGCCAGCAGCTCTATTAGACAGGGTCTCACTGAAGCTTTCTTT
CDR3aa: CASSSIRQGLTEAFF

d_gene: TRBD2
j_gene: TRBJ2-1
abundance: few
v_gene: TRBV7-8
CDR3nt: TGTGCCAGCAGCCCTCGTCGGACTAGCGGGAGGTTTAATGAGCAGTTCTTC
CDR3aa: CASSPRRTSGRFNEQFF

d_gene: TRBD2
j_gene: TRBJ2-5
abundance: once
v_gene: TRBV27
CDR3nt: TGTGCCAGCAGTCGTAGACTAGCGGGAGGCCATGAGACCCAGTACTTC
CDR3aa: CASSRRLAGGHETQYF

d_gene: TRBD2
j_gene: TRBJ2-1
abundance: NA
v_gene: TRBV7-3
CDR3nt: TGTGCCAGCAGCTTCTTACTAGCGGGAGGGCAGAATGAGCAGTTCTTC
CDR3aa: CASSFLLAGGQNEQFF

d_gene: NA
j_gene: TRBJ1-6
abundance: NA
v_gene: TRBV27
CDR3nt: TGTGCCAGCAGTTTATTCGCCCGGGATTCACCCCTCCACTTT
CDR3aa: CASSLFARDSPLHF

d_gene: NA
j_gene: TRBJ2-5
abundance: NA
v_gene: TRBV14
CDR3nt: TGTGCCAGCAGCCAAGAACTAGGACTGAAGACCCAGTACTTC
CDR3aa: CASSQELGLKTQYF

d_gene: TRBD2
j_gene: TRBJ2-1
abundance: NA
v_gene: TRBV18
CDR3nt: TGTGCCAGCTCACCCACCGGGACTAGCGGGAGATTTAAGCAGTTCTTC
CDR3aa: CASSPTGTSGRFKQFF

d_gene: NA
j_gene: TRBJ2-5
abundance: NA
v_gene: TRBV7-3
CDR3nt: TGTGCCAGCAGCTTACAGGGATTGTCGGAGACCCAGTACTTC
CDR3aa: CASSLQGLSETQYF

d_gene: NA
j_gene: TRBJ2-1
abundance: NA
v_gene: TRBV9
CDR3nt: TGTGCCAGCAGCCCCGAGCTTGGGCAGGGATCCTACAATGAGCAGTTCTTC
CDR3aa: CASSPELGQGSYNEQFF

d_gene: NA
j_gene: TRBJ1-6
abundance: NA
v_gene: TRBV30
CDR3nt: TGTGCCTGGAGTGTACGAGGTGCCTATAATTCACCCCTCCACTTT
CDR3aa: CAWSVRGAYNSPLHF

d_gene: NA
j_gene: TRBJ2-2
abundance: NA
v_gene: TRBV9
CDR3nt: TGTGCCAGCAGTTGGGGCTCTAGCGACACCGGGGAGCTGTTTTTT
CDR3aa: CASSWGSSDTGELFF

d_gene: NA
j_gene: TRBJ1-1
abundance: NA
v_gene: TRBV7-6
CDR3nt: TGTGCCAGCAGCCACCCGCGGGGTGGGACTGAAGCTTTCTTT
CDR3aa: CASSHPRGGTEAFF

d_gene: TRBD1
j_gene: TRBJ1-1
abundance: few
v_gene: TRBV28
CDR3nt: TGTGCCAGCAGTTCCCGACAGGGGGCAATGAACACTGAAGCTTTCTTT
CDR3aa: CASSSRQGAMNTEAFF

d_gene: TRBD2
j_gene: TRBJ2-2
abundance: NA
v_gene: TRBV7-8
CDR3nt: TGTGCCAGCAGCGCAACTAGCGGCTCGAACACCGGGGAGCTGTTTTTT
CDR3aa: CASSATSGSNTGELFF

d_gene: NA
j_gene: TRBJ2-7
abundance: NA
v_gene: TRBV15
CDR3nt: TGTGCCACCAGCCCCGTGGGGGCGACCTCCTACGAGCAGTACTTC
CDR3aa: CATSPVGATSYEQYF

d_gene: NA
j_gene: TRBJ1-5
abundance: NA
v_gene: TRBV29-1
CDR3nt: TGCAGCGTTGAAGGGCTCGCGGGTCAGCCCCAGCATTTT
CDR3aa: CSVEGLAGQPQHF

d_gene: NA
j_gene: TRBJ2-5
abundance: NA
v_gene: TRBV21-1
CDR3nt: TGTGCCAGCAGCAACCCAGGCGAGCGGGAGAGCGGAGAAGAGACCCAGTACTTC
CDR3aa: CASSNPGERESGEETQYF

d_gene: NA
j_gene: TRBJ2-6
abundance: NA
v_gene: TRBV28
CDR3nt: TGTGCCAGCAGTCAGGGCGTTTTCTCTGGGGCCAACGTCCTGACTTTC
CDR3aa: CASSQGVFSGANVLTF

d_gene: TRBD1
j_gene: TRBJ1-2
abundance: NA
v_gene: TRBV3-1/TRBV3-2
CDR3nt: TGTGCCAGCAGCCAAGAGGGACAGGGGTATGGCTACACCTTC
CDR3aa: CASSQEGQGYGYTF

d_gene: TRBD1
j_gene: TRBJ2-7
abundance: NA
v_gene: TRBV7-3
CDR3nt: TGTGCCAGCAGCTTAAAAGGGACAGGGGGATACGAGCAGTACTTC
CDR3aa: CASSLKGTGGYEQYF

d_gene: TRBD2
j_gene: TRBJ2-5
abundance: NA
v_gene: TRBV28
CDR3nt: TGTGCCAGCAGTTTTGGGTTAGCGGGAGGGCAAGAGACCCAGTACTTC
CDR3aa: CASSFGLAGGQETQYF

d_gene: TRBD1
j_gene: TRBJ2-7
abundance: NA
v_gene: TRBV27
CDR3nt: TGTGCCAGCAGTTTAATGGGACAGCTCCTCTACGAGCAGTACTTC
CDR3aa: CASSLMGQLLYEQYF

d_gene: NA
j_gene: TRBJ1-1
abundance: many
v_gene: TRBV5-1
CDR3nt: TGCGCCAGCACCTCCTTTGACACGAACACTGAAGCTTTCTTT
CDR3aa: CASTSFDTNTEAFF

d_gene: NA
j_gene: TRBJ1-1
abundance: NA
v_gene: TRBV19
CDR3nt: TGTGCCAGTAGTATACTGGGGCAGAACACTGAAGCTTTCTTT
CDR3aa: CASSILGQNTEAFF

d_gene: TRBD2
j_gene: TRBJ2-1
abundance: NA
v_gene: TRBV10-3
CDR3nt: TGTGCCATCAGTGTAAGAGCGGGAGGGCCAGGTGAGCAGTTCTTC
CDR3aa: CAISVRAGGPGEQFF

d_gene: TRBD1
j_gene: TRBJ2-2
abundance: NA
v_gene: TRBV7-3
CDR3nt: TGTGCCAGCAGCCGGACAGGGTCCACCGGGGAGCTGTTTTTT
CDR3aa: CASSRTGSTGELFF

d_gene: NA
j_gene: TRBJ1-3
abundance: NA
v_gene: TRBV6-5
CDR3nt: TGTGCCAGCAGCGCCGACAGAACTGGAAACACCATATATTTT
CDR3aa: CASSADRTGNTIYF

d_gene: TRBD2
j_gene: TRBJ2-5
abundance: NA
v_gene: TRBV11-2
CDR3nt: TGTGCCAGCAGCGCTCTTTTTAGCGGGAGGGCCGTAGAGACCCAGTACTTC
CDR3aa: CASSALFSGRAVETQYF

d_gene: TRBD2
j_gene: TRBJ2-2
abundance: NA
v_gene: TRBV5-8
CDR3nt: TGTGCCAGCAGCTTGGGGACTAGCGGGAGTACCGGGGAGCTGTTTTTT
CDR3aa: CASSLGTSGSTGELFF

d_gene: NA
j_gene: TRBJ2-7
abundance: NA
v_gene: TRBV6-6
CDR3nt: TGTGCCAGCAGTTACTCGGAGGGGTCCTACGAGCAGTACTTC
CDR3aa: CASSYSEGSYEQYF